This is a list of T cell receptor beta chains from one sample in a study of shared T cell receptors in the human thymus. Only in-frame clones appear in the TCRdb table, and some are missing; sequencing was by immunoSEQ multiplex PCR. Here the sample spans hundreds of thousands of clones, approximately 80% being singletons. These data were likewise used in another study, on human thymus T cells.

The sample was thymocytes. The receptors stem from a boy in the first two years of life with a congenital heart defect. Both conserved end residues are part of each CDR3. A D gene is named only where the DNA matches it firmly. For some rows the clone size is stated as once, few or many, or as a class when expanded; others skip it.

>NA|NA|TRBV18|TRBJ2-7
TGTGCCAGTTCACCTGACTATCTGCGCTCCTACGAGCAGTACTTC
CASSPDYLRSYEQYF
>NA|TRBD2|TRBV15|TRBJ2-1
TGTGCCACCAGCCTACGGACTAGCGGAAACCCCTACAATGAGCAGTTCTTC
CATSLRTSGNPYNEQFF
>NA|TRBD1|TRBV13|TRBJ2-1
TGTGCCAGCAGCCAGTCGTGGGGACAGTACAATGAGCAGTTCTTC
CASSQSWGQYNEQFF
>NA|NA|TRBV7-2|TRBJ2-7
TGTGCCAGCAGCACGACTACAGGGTTCGAGCAGTACTTC
CASSTTTGFEQYF
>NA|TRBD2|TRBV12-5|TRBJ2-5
TGTGCTAGTGGTTTGGGGGTAGCGGGACAAGAGACCCAGTACTTC
CASGLGVAGQETQYF
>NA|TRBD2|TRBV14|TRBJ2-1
TGTGCCAGCAGCCACGGACTAGCGGGCTACAATGAGCAGTTCTTC
CASSHGLAGYNEQFF
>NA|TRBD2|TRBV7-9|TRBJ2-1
TGTGCCAGCAGCTTAGATCAGCGGGAGGGCCGGTTTGAGCAGTTCTTC
CASSLDQREGRFEQFF
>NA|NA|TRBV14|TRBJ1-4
TGTGCCAGCAGCCAAGTCCTTGAGGAAAAACTGTTTTTT
CASSQVLEEKLFF
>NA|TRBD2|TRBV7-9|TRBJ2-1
TGTGCCAGCAGCTTAGAGTCTAGCGGGACCCAAACCTACAATGAGCAGTTCTTC
CASSLESSGTQTYNEQFF
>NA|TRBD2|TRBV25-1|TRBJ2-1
TGTGCCAGCAGTGAATGGGCTAGCGGGAGGAACGATGAGCAGTTCTTC
CASSEWASGRNDEQFF
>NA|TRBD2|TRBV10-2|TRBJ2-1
TGCGCCAGCAGGGCGCTAGCGGCCTACAATGAGCAGTTCTTC
CASRALAAYNEQFF
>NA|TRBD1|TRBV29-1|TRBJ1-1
TGCAGCGTTGAAACGGACAGGGGGAACACTGAAGCTTTCTTT
CSVETDRGNTEAFF
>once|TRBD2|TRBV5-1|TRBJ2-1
TGCGCCAGCAGAAGGACTAGCGGGAGTAAGGATGAGCAGTTCTTC
CASRRTSGSKDEQFF
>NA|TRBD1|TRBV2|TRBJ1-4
TGTGCCAGCAGTTTCGGACAGGCAAATGAAAAACTGTTTTTT
CASSFGQANEKLFF
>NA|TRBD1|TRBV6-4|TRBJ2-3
TGTGCCAGCAGTGCTGAGTGGACAGGGCGGTGGACAGATACGCAGTATTTT
CASSAEWTGRWTDTQYF
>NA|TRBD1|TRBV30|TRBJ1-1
TGTGCCTGGAAAACAGGGGGCTCGACGGGGAACACTGAAGCTTTCTTT
CAWKTGGSTGNTEAFF
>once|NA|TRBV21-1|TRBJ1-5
TGTGCCAGCAGCAACCAAGGGGGCAGCAATCAGCCCCAGCATTTT
CASSNQGGSNQPQHF
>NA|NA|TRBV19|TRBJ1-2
TGTGCCAGTAGTATCAGGCCCCGGGGAGGCTACACCTTC
CASSIRPRGGYTF
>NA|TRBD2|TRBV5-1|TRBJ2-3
TGCGCCAGCAGCTTGGCGACTAGCGGGATGGGGGTAAGCACAGATACGCAGTATTTT
CASSLATSGMGVSTDTQYF
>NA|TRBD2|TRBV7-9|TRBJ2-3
TGTGCCAGCAGCTTGAGGGCTAGCGGGGGCGCAGATACGCAGTATTTT
CASSLRASGGADTQYF